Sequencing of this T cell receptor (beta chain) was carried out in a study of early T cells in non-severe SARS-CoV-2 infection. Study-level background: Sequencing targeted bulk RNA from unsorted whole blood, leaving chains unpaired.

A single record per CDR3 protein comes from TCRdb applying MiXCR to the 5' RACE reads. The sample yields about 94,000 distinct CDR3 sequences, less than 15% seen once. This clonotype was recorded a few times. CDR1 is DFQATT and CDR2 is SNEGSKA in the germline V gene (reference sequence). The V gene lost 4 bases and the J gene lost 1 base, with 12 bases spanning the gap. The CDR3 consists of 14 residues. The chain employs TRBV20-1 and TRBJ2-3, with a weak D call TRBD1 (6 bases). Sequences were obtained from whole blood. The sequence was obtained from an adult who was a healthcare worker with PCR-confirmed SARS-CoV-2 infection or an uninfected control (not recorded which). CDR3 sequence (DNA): TGCAGTGCTAAAGGCGAGGGGGGCACAGATACGCAGTATTTT. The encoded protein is CSAKGEGGTDTQYF.